These 22 T cell receptor beta chains were sequenced from one sample in a study of blood T cell repertoires in COVID-19. The repertoire was sequenced with immunoSEQ multiplex PCR; TCRdb's copy has only in-frame clones and lacks some. The repertoire holds some 38,000 clones, with roughly 70% as singletons. Sequenced input: peripheral blood. These receptors came from a man between 65 and 80 years old with COVID-19, enrolled during active disease.

The rearrangement uses TRBV19 and TRBJ2-5; D is uncertain. Trimming cost V 1 base and J 5 bases, with 14 bases left between them. Per germline, CDR1 LNHDA and CDR2 SQIVND (reference sequence). The CDR3 spans 15 residues. The CDR3 bases are TGTGCCAGTAGTATAGTTGTCACCCAGTGGGAGACCCAGTACTTC. As protein: CASSIVVTQWETQYF.

The rearrangement uses TRBV14 and TRBJ1-6, with D perhaps TRBD1 (6 bases). This CDR3 spans 17 amino acids. The V and J ends lost 3 bases and 10 bases respectively, with 22 bases between them. Germline V gene data show CDR1 as SGHDN and CDR2 as FVKESK. The CDR3 DNA follows: TGTGCCAGCAGCCACAGATCCGGGACATTGTTCAGGTCACCCCTCCACTTT. Amino acid sequence: CASSHRSGTLFRSPLHF.

This sequence joins TRBV5-4 and TRBJ1-4; D call uncertain. Looked up from germline, CDR1 is SGHNT and CDR2 is YYREEE (reference sequence). CDR3 length equals 10 residues. Trimming took off 9 bases at V and 6 bases at J, with 6 bases between the two ends. CDR3 amino acids: CATGDEKLFF. The CDR3 DNA reads as TGTGCCACTGGAGATGAAAAACTGTTTTTT. The full variable domain, its missing parts supplied by reference TRBV5-4 and TRBJ1-4, is ETGVTQSPTHLIKTRGQQVTLRCSSQSGHNTVSWYQQALGQGPQFIFQYYREEENGRGNFPPRFSGLQFPNYSSELNVNALELDDSALYLCATGDEKLFFGSGTQLSVL.

The gene calls are TRBV2 and TRBJ1-2, with 8 bases matching TRBD1. V lost 6 bases and J lost 4; bases outside the gene matches: 7. This CDR3 spans 14 amino acids. Germline CDR1 reads SNHLY; CDR2 reads FYNNEI. This CDR3 is CASSYETGVYGYTF. As DNA, the CDR3 is TGTGCCAGCAGCTACGAGACAGGGGTCTATGGCTACACCTTC.

Comments on this clone: Other DNA variants within this sample encode the same CDR3. This chain uses TRBV6-6 with TRBJ1-6; D gene uncertain. The CDR3 contains 14 residues. Trimming shortened V by 2 bases and J by 5 bases, and 7 bases separated the two germline ends. CDR1 is MNHNY, CDR2 SVGAGI, per germline (reference sequence). CDR3 nucleotide sequence: TGTGCCAGCAGTTACCCCGAGGATAATTCACCCCTCCACTTT. This sequence encodes CASSYPEDNSPLHF.

V gene TRBV7-2 combines with J gene TRBJ2-1; 13 nucleotides align to TRBD2. CDR1 and CDR2 from the germline V gene are SGHTA and FQGNSA. CDR3 size: 16 residues. Losses at the gene ends were 1 base for V and 5 bases for J; bases not matched to a gene: 2. CDR3 sequence reads: CASSLGGTSGNNEQFF. DNA for the CDR3: TGTGCCAGCAGCTTAGGAGGGACTAGCGGGAACAATGAGCAGTTCTTC.

The table lists this clone with a few counts. This rearrangement joins TRBV6-5 to TRBJ2-1; 11 bases match TRBD2. The length of the CDR3 is 14 residues. CDR1 MNHEY and CDR2 SVGAGI come from the germline V gene. V lost 6 bases, J lost 6 bases, and 4 bases stayed unmatched. CDR3 sequence reads: CASRQTSGGNEQFF. The CDR3 DNA follows: TGTGCCAGCAGGCAAACTAGCGGGGGCAATGAGCAGTTCTTC.

The genes are TRBV9 and TRBJ2-2; 12 bases match TRBD2. The CDR3 is 16 amino acids. Germline CDR1 reads SGDLS; CDR2 reads YYNGEE. V shed 4 bases and J 7 bases; nucleotides not matched to a gene: 8. CDR3 loop: CASSLRLAGELGELFF. The CDR3 nucleotides read TGTGCCAGCAGCTTAAGACTAGCGGGGGAACTCGGGGAGCTGTTTTTT.

The chain recombines TRBV20-1 with TRBJ1-2; D ambiguous. The CDR3 runs 13 residues. The germline V and J ends were trimmed by 6 bases and 3 bases, with 14 bases remaining between them. Germline V gene sequence: CDR1 DFQATT, CDR2 SNEGSKA (reference sequence). Written as DNA, the CDR3 is TGCAGTGCCAGTGCGAACTTCGACTATGGCTACACCTTC. Its protein product is CSASANFDYGYTF.

This chain uses TRBV21-1 with TRBJ1-5; the DNA was not used to check the table's D call, TRBD1. TRBV21-1 is tagged as a pseudogene. The CDR3 loop spans 17 amino acids. DNA of the CDR3: TGTGCCAGCAGCCCCCGGGACAGGGGAATGGGCAATCAGCCCCAGCATTTT. It codes for CASSPRDRGMGNQPQHF.

This chain connects TRBV12-1 to TRBJ1-6; the D call in the table, TRBD1, was not verified against the DNA. TRBV12-1 is a documented pseudogene. This CDR3 has 15 amino acids. The CDR3 region is CASSVDRPNNSPLHF. CDR3 sequence (DNA): TGTGCCAGCAGCGTGGACAGGCCGAATAATTCACCCCTCCACTTT.

The V gene is TRBV7-9, the J gene TRBJ2-1; TRBD1 aligns across 8 bases. CDR3 length equals 15 residues. In germline, CDR1 is SEHNR, CDR2 FQNEAQ (reference sequence). The V and J ends lost 5 bases and 10 bases, in that order; junction bases with no gene match: 13. CDR3 region: CASSRRDRLQREQFF. The CDR3 bases are TGTGCCAGCAGCCGACGGGACAGGCTTCAGAGGGAGCAGTTCTTC. The entire variable domain, with the rest obtained from reference TRBV7-9 and TRBJ2-1, is as follows: DTGVSQNPRHKITKRGQNVTFRCDPISEHNRLYWYRQTLGQGPEFLTYFQNEAQLEKSRLLSDRFSAERPKGSFSTLEIQRTEQGDSAMYLCASSRRDRLQREQFFGPGTRLTVL.

The CDR3 loop is CASSGQSSYEQYF. The CDR3 bases are TGCGCCAGCTCCGGACAGTCCTCCTACGAGCAGTACTTC. The genes are TRBV10-1 and TRBJ2-7; a weak D match, TRBD1 (6 bases). Per the germline V gene, CDR1 is WNHNN and CDR2 is SYGVQD (reference sequence). The CDR3 has 13 residues. V was trimmed by 8 bases and J by 0 bases, leaving 11 bases between them.

The V gene is TRBV6-6, the J gene TRBJ1-2, with D perhaps TRBD1 (5 bases). This CDR3 contains 12 residues. Trimming pared 11 bases from V and 6 bases from J, leaving 16 bases between. Germline V gene lookup returns CDR1 MNHNY and CDR2 SVGAGI (reference sequence). DNA for the CDR3: TGTGCCGTCAAGACAGTACTCCATGGCTACACCTTC. Amino acid sequence: CAVKTVLHGYTF.

V is TRBV19 and J is TRBJ1-5, with 12 nucleotides matching TRBD1. The CDR3 loop spans 16 amino acids. Trimming at V came to 6 bases and at J to 6 bases, leaving 9 bases not matched to a gene. Looked up from germline, CDR1 is LNHDA and CDR2 is SQIVND (reference sequence). CDR3 in DNA: TGTGCCAGTAGCTTAACCGGGACAGGGGGCCTTCAGCCCCAGCATTTT. Translated, it gives CASSLTGTGGLQPQHF.

This clone is a singleton in its sample. This chain links TRBV5-6 with TRBJ2-7; the D is unclear. The V end lost 4 bases, the J end lost 2 bases, and 4 bases lay between the germline ends. CDR3 length: 11 residues. Germline V gives CDR1 SGHDT, CDR2 YYEEEE. The CDR3 sequence: CASSRAYEQYF. CDR3 DNA: TGTGCCAGCAGCCGCGCCTACGAGCAGTACTTC.

The CDR3 bases are TGTGCCAGCAAGGGGACAGGGTCCTCCTACGAGCAGTACTTC. Residues: CASKGTGSSYEQYF. The chain links TRBV3-1 (or the pseudogene TRBV3-2) to TRBJ2-7, with TRBD1 identical over 9 bases. Germline CDR1 is LGHDT and CDR2 is YNNKEL (reference sequence). The CDR3 contains 14 residues. Trimming cost V 7 bases and J 0 bases; bases outside gene matches: 4.

The rearrangement links TRBV12-5 to TRBJ2-2, with a possible D match to TRBD1 (5 bases). The CDR3 contains 15 residues. V dropped 5 bases and J dropped 4 bases, with 14 bases sitting between them. CDR1 is LGHNT and CDR2 is FRNRAP in the germline V gene. CDR3 in amino acids: CASGAKARVTGELFF. CDR3 coding DNA: TGTGCTAGTGGTGCAAAGGCCAGGGTCACCGGGGAGCTGTTTTTT.

V is TRBV5-1 and J is TRBJ2-1, with D tentatively TRBD1 (5 bases). Germline CDR1 and CDR2: SGHRS and YFSETQ. The CDR3 spans 14 residues. V lost 4 bases and J 0 bases, leaving 8 bases between the germline ends. The CDR3 bases are TGCGCCAGCAGCCCCCAGGGCTCCTACAATGAGCAGTTCTTC. Translating gives CASSPQGSYNEQFF.

V gene TRBV4-3 combines with J gene TRBJ1-2; 7 positions agree with TRBD1. Germline V lookup: CDR1 LGHNA, CDR2 YSLEER. J lost 4 bases, V lost 2 bases, and 4 bases had no gene match. The CDR3 loop spans 14 amino acids. CDR3 nucleotides: TGCGCCAGCAGCCAACCGGGACAGATCTATGGCTACACCTTC. This encodes CASSQPGQIYGYTF.

The chain couples TRBV6-2 or TRBV6-3 to TRBJ1-5; D perhaps matches TRBD1 (6 bases). This CDR3 is 13 amino acids long. The germline CDR1 and CDR2 sequences are MNHEY and SVGEGT. V was shortened by 6 bases and J by 5 bases, with 11 bases between the two germline ends. Here the CDR3 DNA reads TGTGCCAGCAGCCGGGACAAGTATCAGCCCCAGCATTTT. It is translated as CASSRDKYQPQHF.

This chain links TRBV20-1 with TRBJ1-2; 9 bases are shared with TRBD1. The germline CDR1 and CDR2 sequences are DFQATT and SNEGSKA (reference sequence). This CDR3 is built from 13 residues. V dropped 3 bases and J dropped 6; count of bases not matched to a gene: 5. CDR3 sequence (DNA): TGCAGTGCTAGTAAGGGACAGGGTCATGGCTACACCTTC. This codes for CSASKGQGHGYTF.